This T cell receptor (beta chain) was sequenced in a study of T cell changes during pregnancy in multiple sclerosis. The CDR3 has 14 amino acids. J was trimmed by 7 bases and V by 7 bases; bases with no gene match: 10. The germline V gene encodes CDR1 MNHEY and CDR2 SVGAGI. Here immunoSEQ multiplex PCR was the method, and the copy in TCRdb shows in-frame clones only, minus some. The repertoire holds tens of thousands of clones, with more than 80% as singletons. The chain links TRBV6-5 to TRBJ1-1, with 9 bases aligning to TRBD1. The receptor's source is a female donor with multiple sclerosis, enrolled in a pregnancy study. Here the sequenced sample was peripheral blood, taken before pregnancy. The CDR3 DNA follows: TGTGCCAGCAACGACCGGGACAGGGAGTTTGAAGCTTTCTTT. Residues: CASNDRDREFEAFF.